This is a list of T cell receptor beta chains from one sample in a study of blood T cell repertoires in COVID-19. Method: immunoSEQ multiplex PCR; TCRdb's copy keeps in-frame clones and lacks some. Among roughly 160,000 clones listed, 85% to 90% were seen once. Sequenced sample: peripheral blood. The source of these receptors is a man aged 55-75 years with COVID-19, enrolled during active disease. Both conserved end residues are part of each CDR3. The D gene is left open where the match is weak. A clone size is listed for some rows: how often the clone was seen (once, few, many), or a class if it is expanded.

D gene	V gene	clone size	J gene	CDR3 protein	CDR3 DNA
TRBD1	TRBV18	NA	TRBJ1-1	CASSTTGAGGKTEAFF	TGTGCCAGCTCAACGACAGGGGCCGGAGGGAAAACTGAAGCTTTCTTT
NA	TRBV21-1	NA	TRBJ1-1	CASSKLQGANSLNTEAFF	TGTGCCAGCAGCAAATTACAGGGGGCGAATTCCTTGAACACTGAAGCTTTCTTT
TRBD1	TRBV19	NA	TRBJ1-2	CASINGQGGANYGYTF	TGTGCCAGTATCAACGGACAGGGGGGCGCTAACTATGGCTACACCTTC
TRBD1	TRBV7-2	NA	TRBJ2-7	CASNPGQGAGEQYF	TGTGCCAGCAACCCCGGACAGGGGGCAGGCGAGCAGTACTTC
TRBD1	TRBV6-1	NA	TRBJ1-5	CASSETGGFQPQHF	TGTGCCAGCAGTGAGACAGGGGGCTTTCAGCCCCAGCATTTT
TRBD2	TRBV14	NA	TRBJ2-1	CASSYGTSGALGEQFF	TGTGCCAGCAGCTATGGGACTAGCGGGGCCTTGGGTGAGCAGTTCTTC
NA	TRBV19	NA	TRBJ1-4	CASSTVGGEKLFF	TGTGCCAGTAGTACCGTGGGAGGTGAAAAACTGTTTTTT
NA	TRBV7-6	NA	TRBJ2-1	CASSLVGTPGVSYNEQFF	TGTGCCAGCAGCTTAGTTGGGACTCCGGGGGTCTCCTACAATGAGCAGTTCTTC
TRBD1	TRBV28	NA	TRBJ1-2	CASRITGGGGGYTF	TGTGCCAGCCGAATTACAGGGGGCGGCGGTGGCTACACCTTC
NA	TRBV19	NA	TRBJ1-2	CASSRRDLRGYTF	TGTGCCAGTAGTCGAAGGGACTTGAGAGGCTACACCTTC
NA	TRBV7-8	NA	TRBJ1-6	CASSSPVGDSPLHF	TGTGCCAGCAGCTCCCCCGTCGGGGATTCACCCCTCCACTTT
NA	TRBV28	NA	TRBJ1-2	CASSVRGSYGYTF	TGTGCCAGCAGTGTGCGAGGGTCCTATGGCTACACCTTC
NA	TRBV7-8	NA	TRBJ1-5	CASTSDSPLQPQHF	TGTGCCAGCACCTCGGACAGTCCTCTTCAGCCCCAGCATTTT
NA	TRBV11-2	NA	TRBJ2-5	CASSFRRGTQETQYF	TGTGCCAGCAGCTTTCGTAGGGGCACCCAAGAGACCCAGTACTTC
TRBD2	TRBV10-3	NA	TRBJ2-7	CAIATGTSLYEQYF	TGTGCCATCGCTACCGGGACTAGCCTATACGAGCAGTACTTC
TRBD1	TRBV11-3	NA	TRBJ1-2	CASSLAGGGNYGYTF	TGTGCCAGCAGCTTAGCAGGGGGCGGTAACTATGGCTACACCTTC
NA	TRBV21-1	NA	TRBJ2-3	CASSETSGMTDTQYF	TGTGCCAGCAGCGAGACTAGCGGGATGACAGATACGCAGTATTTT
TRBD2	TRBV7-2	NA	TRBJ2-3	CASSATSGGGDDTQYF	TGTGCCAGCAGCGCGACTAGCGGGGGGGGAGATGATACGCAGTATTTT
NA	TRBV24-1	NA	TRBJ2-1	CATSSSAPAVNEQFF	TGTGCCACCAGTTCATCAGCCCCGGCGGTGAATGAGCAGTTCTTC
NA	TRBV4-1	NA	TRBJ1-5	CASSQDPGLQPQHF	TGCGCCAGCAGCCAAGACCCAGGGTTACAGCCCCAGCATTTT
TRBD1	TRBV7-9	NA	TRBJ1-5	CASSRGTEGQPQHF	TGTGCCAGCAGCCGAGGGACAGAGGGGCAGCCCCAGCATTTT
TRBD1	TRBV7-9	once	TRBJ1-4	CASSLGDRVNEKLFF	TGTGCCAGCAGCTTAGGAGACAGGGTAAATGAAAAACTGTTTTTT
NA	TRBV6-2/TRBV6-3	NA	TRBJ1-1	CASSQTGHPNTEAFF	TGTGCCAGCAGTCAAACGGGACACCCGAACACTGAAGCTTTCTTT
NA	TRBV3-1/TRBV3-2	few	TRBJ1-2	CASSQAANYGYTF	TGTGCCAGCAGCCAAGCTGCTAACTATGGCTACACCTTC
TRBD1	TRBV18	NA	TRBJ1-2	CASSPPDRRPEGYTF	TGTGCCAGCTCACCGCCGGACAGGCGCCCTGAGGGCTACACCTTC
TRBD1	TRBV7-9	NA	TRBJ2-6	CASRRTGESGANVLTF	TGTGCCAGCAGACGGACAGGAGAATCTGGGGCCAACGTCCTGACTTTC
NA	TRBV27	NA	TRBJ2-2	CASTLGGARNTGELFF	TGTGCCAGCACCCTAGGGGGGGCCCGCAACACCGGGGAGCTGTTTTTT
TRBD1	TRBV5-1	NA	TRBJ2-7	CASSPGQGRYEQYF	TGCGCCAGCAGCCCCGGACAGGGCCGTTACGAGCAGTACTTC
NA	TRBV19	NA	TRBJ2-1	CASRAEPSFYNEQFF	TGTGCCAGTAGGGCAGAACCATCCTTCTACAATGAGCAGTTCTTC
NA	TRBV19	NA	TRBJ2-7	CASSIGGWQGIPYEQYF	TGTGCCAGTAGTATAGGAGGTTGGCAGGGGATTCCCTACGAGCAGTACTTC
NA	TRBV18	once	TRBJ2-7	CASSPTAAVSYEQYF	TGTGCCAGCTCACCGACCGCGGCGGTATCCTACGAGCAGTACTTC
NA	TRBV7-3	NA	TRBJ1-2	CASSPTVGGGYTF	TGTGCCAGCAGCCCCACCGTCGGGGGTGGCTACACCTTC
NA	TRBV7-2	NA	TRBJ1-1	CASILLTEAFF	TGTGCCAGCATCCTCCTCACTGAAGCTTTCTTT
TRBD1	TRBV18	NA	TRBJ1-4	CASSPDRAGFEKLFF	TGTGCCAGCTCACCGGACAGGGCCGGCTTTGAAAAACTGTTTTTT
TRBD2	TRBV6-4	NA	TRBJ2-3	CASSARAGGPDTQYF	TGTGCCAGCAGTGCGCGAGCGGGGGGGCCAGATACGCAGTATTTT
NA	TRBV7-8	NA	TRBJ2-1	CASSLARARPHEQFF	TGTGCCAGCAGCTTAGCGCGGGCCCGGCCCCATGAGCAGTTCTTC
NA	TRBV3-1/TRBV3-2	NA	TRBJ1-1	CASSPDTIEAFF	TGTGCCAGCAGCCCCGACACCATTGAAGCTTTCTTT
TRBD1	TRBV5-5	NA	TRBJ1-3	CASSLRQGVGGNTIYF	TGTGCCAGCAGCTTGCGACAGGGGGTAGGAGGAAACACCATATATTTT
NA	TRBV10-3	once	TRBJ1-1	CAIRQGMNTEAFF	TGTGCCATCAGACAGGGTATGAACACTGAAGCTTTCTTT
NA	TRBV5-1	NA	TRBJ1-2	CASSLGQQHGYTF	TGCGCCAGCAGCTTGGGTCAACAGCATGGCTACACCTTC